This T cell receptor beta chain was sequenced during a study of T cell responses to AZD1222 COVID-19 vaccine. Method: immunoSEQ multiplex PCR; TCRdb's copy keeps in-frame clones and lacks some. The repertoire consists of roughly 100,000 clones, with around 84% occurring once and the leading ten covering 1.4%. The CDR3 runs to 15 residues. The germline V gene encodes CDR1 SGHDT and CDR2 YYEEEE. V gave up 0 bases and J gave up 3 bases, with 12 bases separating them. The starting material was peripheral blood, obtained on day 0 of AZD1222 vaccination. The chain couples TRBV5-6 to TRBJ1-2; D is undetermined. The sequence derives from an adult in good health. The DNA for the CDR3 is TGTGCCAGCAGCTTGGGTGCAGGTAGGGACTATGGCTACACCTTC. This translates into CASSLGAGRDYGYTF.